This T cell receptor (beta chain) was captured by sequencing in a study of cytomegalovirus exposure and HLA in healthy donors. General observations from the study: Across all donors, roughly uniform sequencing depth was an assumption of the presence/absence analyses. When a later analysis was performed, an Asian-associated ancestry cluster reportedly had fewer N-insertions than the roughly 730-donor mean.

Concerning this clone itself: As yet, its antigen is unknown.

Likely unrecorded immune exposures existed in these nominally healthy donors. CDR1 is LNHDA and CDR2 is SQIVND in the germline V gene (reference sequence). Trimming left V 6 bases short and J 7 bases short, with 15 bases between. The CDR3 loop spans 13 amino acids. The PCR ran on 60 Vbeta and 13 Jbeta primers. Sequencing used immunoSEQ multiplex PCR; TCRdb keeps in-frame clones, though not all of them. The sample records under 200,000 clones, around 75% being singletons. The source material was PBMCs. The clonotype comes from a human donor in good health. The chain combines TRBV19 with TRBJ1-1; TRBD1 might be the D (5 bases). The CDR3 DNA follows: TGTGCCAGTAGCCTCCCGAGACAGAATGAAGCTTTCTTT. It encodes CASSLPRQNEAFF.